This is a list of T cell receptor beta chains from one sample in a study of response to subunit inactivated influenza vaccine. TCRdb re-called the RT-PCR reads with MiXCR, one entry per CDR3 protein. The sample shows some 800,000 distinct CDR3 sequences, 21% of them seen only once. The sample was PBMCs from blood, taken 5 days after vaccination. The receptors derive from a man over 45 who received an inactivated influenza vaccine. The CDR3 runs from the conserved cysteine through the conserved F or W. The D gene is left open where the match is weak. Some rows have no size entry. The others give once, few or many, or a class for an expanded clone.

V gene	clone size	D gene	J gene	CDR3 DNA	CDR3 protein
TRBV5-3	.	TRBD2	TRBJ2-5	TGTGCCAGGAGCCCCGGACTAGCTTCATCAGAGACCCAGTACTTC	CARSPGLASSETQYF
TRBV5-1	few	TRBD2	TRBJ2-5	TGCGCCAGCAGCCCACAACTAGCGGCGTTAGAGACCCAGTACTTC	CASSPQLAALETQYF
TRBV10-3	many	TRBD1	TRBJ1-2	TGTGCCATCAGTCAGGGGGTAGCTAACTATGGCTACACCTTC	CAISQGVANYGYTF
TRBV12-3/TRBV12-4	few	.	TRBJ2-3	TGTGCCAGCAGTTTAGAAGGATTGATCGCAGATACGCAGTATTTT	CASSLEGLIADTQYF
TRBV5-1	many	.	TRBJ1-5	TGCGCCAGCAGCTCGGGTCCCGGGACACAGAATCAGCCCCAGCATTTT	CASSSGPGTQNQPQHF
TRBV2	.	.	TRBJ2-3	TGTGCCAGTCTTCTCCGGGGCGGCACAGATACGCAGTATTTT	CASLLRGGTDTQYF
TRBV20-1	few	TRBD2	TRBJ2-7	TGCAGTGCTAGGATAGAGCGGGGGATATCCTACGAGCAGTACTTC	CSARIERGISYEQYF
TRBV4-2	.	.	TRBJ2-2	TGTGCCAGCAGCCAAGCGTTCGCCGGGGAGCTGTTTTTT	CASSQAFAGELFF
TRBV3-1	.	.	TRBJ1-2	TGTGCCAGCAGCCAAGGTGGAGACAATCATTTC	CASSQGGDNHF
TRBV5-5	.	.	TRBJ2-3	TGTGCCAGCAGCTGGCAGGGGGGTACAGATACGCAGTATTTT	CASSWQGGTDTQYF
TRBV20-1	.	.	TRBJ1-4	TGCAGTGCTAGAGATCCGGGGCGGCATGAAAAACTGTTTTTT	CSARDPGRHEKLFF
TRBV6-1	.	.	TRBJ2-1	TGTGCCAGCAGTCAACCAACTACCCGGGTCCAGATAAGCTCCTACAATGAGCAGTTCTTC	CASSQPTTRVQISSYNEQFF
TRBV7-6	.	.	TRBJ2-3	TGTGCCAGCAGCTTATATGCCGAGGGGTCCCCCCTTACAGATACGCAGTATTTT	CASSLYAEGSPLTDTQYF
TRBV9	.	.	TRBJ2-1	TGTGCCAGCAGCGTAGCGGCAGGGGTTAGCAATGAGCAGTTCTTC	CASSVAAGVSNEQFF
TRBV11-2	.	.	TRBJ2-3	TGTGCCAGCAGCTCCCTAGGGAACCCCACAGATACGCAGTATTTT	CASSSLGNPTDTQYF
TRBV20-1	.	TRBD2	TRBJ2-1	TGCAGTGCTAGAGATCGGGGGGGACCGCTCTACAATGAGCAGTTCTTC	CSARDRGGPLYNEQFF
TRBV12-3/TRBV12-4	few	.	TRBJ2-2	TGTGCCAGCAGTTTATCGCTTCAGTTCACCGGGGAGCTGTTTTTT	CASSLSLQFTGELFF
TRBV6-2/TRBV6-3	.	TRBD2	TRBJ2-1	TGTGCCAGCAAAACCACCCTGGGACTAGCGGGATTGAATGAGCAGTTCTTC	CASKTTLGLAGLNEQFF
TRBV7-9	many	.	TRBJ1-3	TGTGCCAGCAGCTTAGGGACAGTTGGAAACACCATATATTTT	CASSLGTVGNTIYF
TRBV6-1	few	TRBD2	TRBJ2-3	TGTGCCAGCAGTCAAAGTGGACTAGCGGGGGGGCCAAGGTTCTACACAGATACGCAGTATTTT	CASSQSGLAGGPRFYTDTQYF
TRBV28	.	TRBD2	TRBJ2-3	TGTGCCAGCAGTTCGCGCCATAGCGGGAGTCAAGATACGCAGTATTTT	CASSSRHSGSQDTQYF
TRBV12-3/TRBV12-4	.	TRBD2	TRBJ2-2	TGTGCCAGCAGTAACTGGGGGAGGGGCACCGGGGAGCTGTTTTTT	CASSNWGRGTGELFF
TRBV27	many	.	TRBJ2-7	TGTGCCAGCCGAATTACCCTCCACGAGCAGTACTTC	CASRITLHEQYF
TRBV5-1	.	.	TRBJ2-3	TGCGCCAGCAGCTTGGCGTTCGGCTTCACAGATACGCAGTATTTT	CASSLAFGFTDTQYF
TRBV20-1	.	TRBD2	TRBJ2-4	TGCAGTGCTAGAGGCGGGACTAGCGGGAGTAAAAACATTCAGTACTTC	CSARGGTSGSKNIQYF
TRBV7-9	once	.	TRBJ1-1	TGTGCCAGCAGCTTAGCGCGCTCAGGACCGAACACTGAAGCTTTCTTT	CASSLARSGPNTEAFF
TRBV5-1	few	TRBD2	TRBJ2-3	TGCGCCAGCAGCTTGGCCCGGGGGGGTGATAACACAGATACGCAGTATTTT	CASSLARGGDNTDTQYF
TRBV28	.	.	TRBJ2-5	TGTGCCAGCACCCAAATGGGGGGCAGTCAAGAGACCCAGTACTTC	CASTQMGGSQETQYF
TRBV5-1	few	.	TRBJ1-2	TGCGCCAGCAGCTCCGCCCGGGCCGGATATGGCTACACCTTC	CASSSARAGYGYTF
TRBV6-2/TRBV6-3	.	TRBD1	TRBJ2-2	TGTGCCAGCAGTTACCCGCGGACAGGGATGACCGGGGAGCTGTTTTTT	CASSYPRTGMTGELFF
TRBV7-2	few	.	TRBJ2-7	TGTGCCAGCAGCGGCGGGACAGTCTACGAGCAGTACTTC	CASSGGTVYEQYF
TRBV18	.	.	TRBJ2-6	TGTGCCAGCACTCCCGCCCTAGCCTCTGGGGCCAACGTCCTGACTTTC	CASTPALASGANVLTF
TRBV30	.	.	TRBJ2-3	TGTGCCTGGAGTGTACGAACGTGGACCTACCGCACAGATACGCAGTATTTT	CAWSVRTWTYRTDTQYF
TRBV18	many	TRBD2	TRBJ2-5	TGTGCCAGCTCACTACGGGAGGGAGAGACCCAGTACTTC	CASSLREGETQYF
TRBV12-3/TRBV12-4	.	.	TRBJ2-4	TGTGCCAGCAGTTTGGAAACGACTATAAACATTCAGTACTTC	CASSLETTINIQYF
TRBV29-1	few	.	TRBJ2-2	TGCAGCGTTTGGGGGCAGGAGAACACCGGGGAGCTGTTTTTT	CSVWGQENTGELFF
TRBV4-3	.	.	TRBJ2-1	TGCGCCAGCAGCTGGGAAGCCTACTACAATGAGCAGTTCTTC	CASSWEAYYNEQFF
TRBV7-2	.	.	TRBJ1-2	TGTGCCAGCAGCTTATTTGGCGATGAGGGTGGGACCTTC	CASSLFGDEGGTF
TRBV29-1	many	TRBD1	TRBJ1-6	TGCAGCGTTGGGGACAGGACAAATTCACCCCTCCACTTT	CSVGDRTNSPLHF